This T cell receptor (beta chain) comes out of a study of blood T cell repertoires in COVID-19. About the research overall: The study drew acute and convalescent COVID-19 samples from the United States, Italy and Spain. T cells, B-cell-depleted T cells, or PBMCs supplied cDNA or gDNA.

Two negative PCRs, clearance, or symptom resolution characterized the recovered Cohort 3 donors. V was pared by 4 bases and J by 5 bases, with 3 bases of the junction left unmatched. Germline loops: CDR1 SGHRS, CDR2 YFSETQ. This CDR3 spans 14 amino acids. As processed by the authors: Using reference gene primer amplification, nucleated cell counts were estimated. Only in-frame clones appear in the TCRdb table, and some are missing; sequencing was by immunoSEQ multiplex PCR. The V and J calls and the clone size are those of that table, but D and trimming were determined from the DNA. Altogether roughly 330,000 clones are present, 80% to 90% being singletons, with the ten largest covering less than 6.5%.

This receptor was obtained from a man aged 30 to 45 who had recovered from COVID-19. The sample was PBMCs or T cells enriched from blood (not recorded which). The genes are TRBV5-1 and TRBJ2-2, with 9 bases matching TRBD1. DNA of the CDR3: TGCGCCAGCAGCCCACAGGGGGCTACCGGGGAGCTGTTTTTT. Translation gives CASSPQGATGELFF.